The present entry profiles one T cell receptor beta chain with its context. Its specificity is unknown. The data stem from a study of OX40 agonist ivuxolimab in advanced cancers. Turning to the study itself: Three patients got partial responses; one had hepatocellular carcinoma and two had cutaneous melanoma.

Whole-study results and caveats: There was clonal expansion of CD4+ and CD8+ blood T cells by week 6 at 0.1 to 3.0 mg/kg. It was also the case that some nonresponders had low normalized T-cell clonal expansion.

Any history of autoimmune disease or systemic immunosuppression disqualified patients. Repertoires were generated with immunoSEQ multiplex PCR, while TCRdb's copy carries only in-frame clones and drops some. The data hold 60,000 to 65,000 clones, with about nine tenths observed a single time. Between the trimmed V and J ends, which lost 5 bases and 2 bases, there was a span of 11 bases. The CDR3 is 14 amino acids. Germline CDR1 SGHTA, CDR2 FQGTGA. V and J are TRBV7-3 and TRBJ2-3; D possibly uses TRBD1 or TRBD2 (5 bases each). The source material was CD4+ or CD8+ T cells sorted from blood, sampled in a trial of the OX40 agonist ivuxolimab. The source of this sequence is an adult with an advanced solid tumor such as melanoma, head and neck, liver or kidney cancer. The CDR3 region has the DNA TGTGCCAGCAGCCCCACGGGACCCACAGATACGCAGTATTTT. It yields the protein CASSPTGPTDTQYF. Complete variable domain (other parts from reference TRBV7-3 and TRBJ2-3): GAGVSQTPSNKVTEKGKYVELRCDPISGHTALYWYRQSLGQGPEFLIYFQGTGAADDSGLPNDRFFAVRPEGSVSTLKIQRTERGDSAVYLCASSPTGPTDTQYFGPGTRLTVL.